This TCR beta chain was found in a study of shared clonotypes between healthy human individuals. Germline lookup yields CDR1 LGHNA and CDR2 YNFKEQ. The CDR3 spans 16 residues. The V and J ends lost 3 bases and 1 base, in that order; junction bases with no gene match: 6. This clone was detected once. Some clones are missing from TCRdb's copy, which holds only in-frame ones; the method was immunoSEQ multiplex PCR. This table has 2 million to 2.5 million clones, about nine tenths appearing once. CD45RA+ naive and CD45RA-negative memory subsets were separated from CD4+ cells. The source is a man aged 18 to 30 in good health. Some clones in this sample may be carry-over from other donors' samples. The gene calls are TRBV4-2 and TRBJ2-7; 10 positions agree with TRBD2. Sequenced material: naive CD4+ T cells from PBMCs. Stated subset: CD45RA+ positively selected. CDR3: CASSHFSGRSSYEQYF. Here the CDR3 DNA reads TGTGCCAGCAGCCACTTTAGCGGGAGGTCTTCCTACGAGCAGTACTTC.